This T cell receptor beta chain was captured in a study of CD8 T cells in ankylosing spondylitis. Study findings and constraints: Previous work reported some of these motif variants in the synovial fluid and blood of reactive arthritis. Peripheral blood held disease-linked clones only at relatively low frequency, and these were CD8+. Among TCR beta sequences, a motif of several highly homologous variants appeared characteristic of ankylosing spondylitis blood.

Each TCR beta library was made by quantitative 5'-RACE that incorporated molecular barcodes. In TCRdb, the 5' RACE reads were re-called with MiXCR into one record per CDR3 protein. Here the sample spans almost 400,000 distinct CDR3 sequences, about 20% being singletons. This clonotype came up a few times. The antigen is not known. CDR3 size: 13 residues. With 1 base removed from V and 2 bases from J, the gap between germline ends came to 8 bases. The germline CDR1 and CDR2 sequences are SQVTM and ANQGSEA. Sequenced input: blood, either unsorted or a sorted T cell fraction (not recorded which). The chain uses TRBV29-1 and TRBJ2-5; D may be TRBD1 (5 bases). The TCR originated in a male donor with ankylosing spondylitis. Written as DNA, the CDR3 is TGCAGCGTTGAAGGACAGACACAAGAGACCCAGTACTTC. It specifies CSVEGQTQETQYF. The whole variable domain, filled in from reference TRBV29-1 and TRBJ2-5, reads SAVISQKPSRDICQRGTSLTIQCQVDSQVTMMFWYRQQPGQSLTLIATANQGSEATYESGFVIDKFPISRPNLTFSTLTVSNMSPEDSSIYLCSVEGQTQETQYFGPGTRLLVL.